Below, one TCR beta chain is given with its context. What it binds is not known. Produced via immunoSEQ multiplex PCR; TCRdb's table is partial and in-frame only. The repertoire holds roughly 100,000 clones, with approximately 90% as singletons. This sample was taken from a study of graft-versus-host responses after intestinal transplantation. The study's findings and limits: Allografts of patients with graft-donor T cell macrochimerism showed high graft-versus-host to host-versus-graft clone ratios.

The length of the CDR3 is 18 residues. The ends lost 5 bases at V and 0 bases at J; junction bases unmatched: 9. CDR1 SGHVS and CDR2 FNYEAQ come from the germline V gene. Sample: unstimulated CD8+ T cells sorted from spleen or lymph node cells, taken before transplant. This receptor was obtained from a human donor who was the organ donor for an intestinal transplant. The chain carries TRBV7-6 and TRBJ2-7, with 14 bases matching TRBD2. CDR3 DNA: TGTGCCAGCAGCCCGGGACTAGCGGGGGAGCCCCCCTCCTACGAGCAGTACTTC. Its protein product is CASSPGLAGEPPSYEQYF.